This T cell receptor beta chain was found in a study of a mutant IDH1 vaccine in newly diagnosed glioma. Study-wide context: With temozolomide cycles, or 4-6 weeks after radiotherapy alone, vaccination was started. The treated group averaged about 41 years old and was roughly 62% male, approximately 40% female. Previous care, which was radiotherapy, temozolomide, or both, most often involved both. Study conclusions and caveats: The authors found pseudoprogression apparently unrelated to changes in top peripheral T cell clonotypes.

In regard to this clone: Antigen unknown.

Time point meaning: week 23, last vaccination. Every single dose of the vaccine, 300 ug of mutant IDH1 20-mer peptide, came with topical imiquimod. TCRdb keeps only in-frame clones here, not all; method: immunoSEQ multiplex PCR. The sample has approximately 30,000 clones; approximately 82% are singletons. V gave up 6 bases and J gave up 7 bases; unmatched junction bases: 15. This CDR3 comprises 15 residues. Germline V gene lookup returns CDR1 SQVTM and CDR2 ANQGSEA. The chain combines TRBV29-1 with TRBJ1-2, with 9 positions matching TRBD1. The source of this sequence is a woman aged 25-40 years with glioma. The starting material was PBMCs, obtained from a glioma patient whose treatment included an IDH1 peptide vaccine. CDR3 nucleotides: TGCAGCGTCAAGAAGAGACAGGGGGGAGAGCGTGGCTACACCTTC. It specifies CSVKKRQGGERGYTF.